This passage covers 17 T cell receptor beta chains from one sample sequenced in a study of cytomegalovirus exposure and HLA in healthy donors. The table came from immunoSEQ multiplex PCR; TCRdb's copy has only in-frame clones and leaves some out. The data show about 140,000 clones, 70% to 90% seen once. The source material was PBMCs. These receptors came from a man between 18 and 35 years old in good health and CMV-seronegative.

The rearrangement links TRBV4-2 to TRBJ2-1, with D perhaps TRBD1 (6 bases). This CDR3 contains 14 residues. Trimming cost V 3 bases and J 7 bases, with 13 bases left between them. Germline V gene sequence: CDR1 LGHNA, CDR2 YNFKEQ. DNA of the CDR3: TGTGCCAGCAGCCATGCTCGTGACAGGAATGAGCAGTTCTTC. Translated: CASSHARDRNEQFF.

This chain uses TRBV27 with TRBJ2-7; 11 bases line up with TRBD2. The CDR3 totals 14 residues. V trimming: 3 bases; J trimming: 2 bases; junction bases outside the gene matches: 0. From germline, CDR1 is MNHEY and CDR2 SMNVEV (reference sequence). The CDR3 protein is CASSFSGGAYEQYF. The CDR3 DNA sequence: TGTGCCAGCAGTTTTAGCGGGGGGGCCTACGAGCAGTACTTC.

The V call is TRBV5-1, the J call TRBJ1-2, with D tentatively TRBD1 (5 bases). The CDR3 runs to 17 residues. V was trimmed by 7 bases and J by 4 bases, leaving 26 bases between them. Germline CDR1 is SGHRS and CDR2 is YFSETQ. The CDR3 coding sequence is TGCGCCAGCGGGGGGTCTGGGACGTTCCATAATAGCTATGGCTACACCTTC. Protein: CASGGSGTFHNSYGYTF.

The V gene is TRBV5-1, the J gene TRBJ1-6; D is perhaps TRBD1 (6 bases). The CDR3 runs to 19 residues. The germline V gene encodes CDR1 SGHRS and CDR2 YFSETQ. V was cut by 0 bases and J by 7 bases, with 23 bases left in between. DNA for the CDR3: TGCGCCAGCAGCTTGGCCCCCTGGACTTTGGGCAGGGGAAATTCACCCCTCCACTTT. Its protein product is CASSLAPWTLGRGNSPLHF.

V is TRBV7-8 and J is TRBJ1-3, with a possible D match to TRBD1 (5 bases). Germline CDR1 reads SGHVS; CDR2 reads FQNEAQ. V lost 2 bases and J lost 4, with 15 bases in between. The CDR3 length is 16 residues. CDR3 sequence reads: CASSLHRGTGGNTIYF. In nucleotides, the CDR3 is TGTGCCAGCAGCTTACATCGTGGGACTGGCGGAAACACCATATATTTT.

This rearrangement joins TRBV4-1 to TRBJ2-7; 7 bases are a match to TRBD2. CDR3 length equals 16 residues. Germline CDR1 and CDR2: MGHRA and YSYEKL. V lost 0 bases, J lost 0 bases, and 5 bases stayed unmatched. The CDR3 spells CASSQDSSGFSYEQYF. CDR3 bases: TGCGCCAGCAGCCAAGATAGTAGCGGGTTCTCCTACGAGCAGTACTTC.

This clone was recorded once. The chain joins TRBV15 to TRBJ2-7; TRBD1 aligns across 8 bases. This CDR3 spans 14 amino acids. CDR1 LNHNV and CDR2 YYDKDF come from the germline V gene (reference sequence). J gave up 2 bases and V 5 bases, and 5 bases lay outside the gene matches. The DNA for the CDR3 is TGTGCCACCAGCCCCGGGACAGGCGCCTACGAGCAGTACTTC. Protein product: CATSPGTGAYEQYF.

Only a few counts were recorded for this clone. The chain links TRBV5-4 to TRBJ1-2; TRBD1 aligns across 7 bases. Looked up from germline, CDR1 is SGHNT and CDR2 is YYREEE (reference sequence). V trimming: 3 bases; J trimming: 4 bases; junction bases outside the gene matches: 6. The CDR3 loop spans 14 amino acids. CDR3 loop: CASSSPGTVYGYTF. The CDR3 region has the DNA TGTGCCAGCAGCTCCCCCGGGACAGTCTATGGCTACACCTTC.

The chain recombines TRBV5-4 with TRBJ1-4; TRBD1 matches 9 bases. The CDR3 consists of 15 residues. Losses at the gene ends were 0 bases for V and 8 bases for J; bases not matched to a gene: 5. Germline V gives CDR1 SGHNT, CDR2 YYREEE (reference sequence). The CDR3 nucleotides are TGTGCCAGCAGCTTGGCGGGACAGGGAAGCGAAAAACTGTTTTTT. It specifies CASSLAGQGSEKLFF.

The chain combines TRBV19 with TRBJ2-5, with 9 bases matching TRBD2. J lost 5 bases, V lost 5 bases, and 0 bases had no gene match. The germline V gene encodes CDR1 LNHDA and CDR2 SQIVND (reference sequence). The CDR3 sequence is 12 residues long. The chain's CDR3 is CASSAGGETQYF. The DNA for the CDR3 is TGTGCCAGTAGTGCGGGAGGGGAGACCCAGTACTTC.

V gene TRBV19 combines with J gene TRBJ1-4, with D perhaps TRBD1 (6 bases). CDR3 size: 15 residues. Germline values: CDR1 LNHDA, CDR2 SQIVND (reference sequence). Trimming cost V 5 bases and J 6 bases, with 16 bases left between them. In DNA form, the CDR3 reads TGTGCCAGTAGTGCAAGAGGGGGTCCGGATGAAAAACTGTTTTTT. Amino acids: CASSARGGPDEKLFF.

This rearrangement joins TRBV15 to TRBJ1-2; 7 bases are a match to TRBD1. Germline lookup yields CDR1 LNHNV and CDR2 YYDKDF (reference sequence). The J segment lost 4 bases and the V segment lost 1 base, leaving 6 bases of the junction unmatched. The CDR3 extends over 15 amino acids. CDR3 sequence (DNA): TGTGCCACCAGCAGAGCCCGGACAGGCTCCTATGGCTACACCTTC. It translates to CATSRARTGSYGYTF.

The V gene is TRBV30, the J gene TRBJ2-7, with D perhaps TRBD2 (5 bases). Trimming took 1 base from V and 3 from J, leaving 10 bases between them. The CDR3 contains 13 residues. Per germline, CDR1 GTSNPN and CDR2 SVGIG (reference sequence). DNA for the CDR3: TGTGCCTGGAGTGACGGGAACCGCTACGAGCAGTACTTC. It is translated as CAWSDGNRYEQYF. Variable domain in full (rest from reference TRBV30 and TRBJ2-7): SQTIHQWPATLVQPVGSPLSLECTVEGTSNPNLYWYRQAAGRGLQLLFYSVGIGQISSEVPQNLSASRPQDRQFILSSKKLLLSDSGFYLCAWSDGNRYEQYFGPGTRLTVT.

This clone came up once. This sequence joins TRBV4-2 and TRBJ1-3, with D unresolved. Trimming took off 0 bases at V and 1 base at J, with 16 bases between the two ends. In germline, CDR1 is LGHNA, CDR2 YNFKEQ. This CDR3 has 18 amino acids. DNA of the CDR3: TGTGCCAGCAGCCAAGAGGTTGCGGCAGCGAGTTCTGGAAACACCATATATTTT. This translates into CASSQEVAAASSGNTIYF.

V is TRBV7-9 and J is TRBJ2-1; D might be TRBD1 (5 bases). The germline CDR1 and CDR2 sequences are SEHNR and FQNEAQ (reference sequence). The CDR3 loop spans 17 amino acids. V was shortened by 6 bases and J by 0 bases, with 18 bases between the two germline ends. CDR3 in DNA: TGTGCCAGCAGTCTAGGGGTCCTCTCTAGCTCCTACAATGAGCAGTTCTTC. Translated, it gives CASSLGVLSSSYNEQFF.

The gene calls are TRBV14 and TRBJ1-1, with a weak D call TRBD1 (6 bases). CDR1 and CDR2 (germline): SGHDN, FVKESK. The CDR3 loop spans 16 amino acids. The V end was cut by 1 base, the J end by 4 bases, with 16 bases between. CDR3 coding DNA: TGTGCCAGCAGCCAAGTGATGGGGGCTGTGGGCACTGAAGCTTTCTTT. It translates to CASSQVMGAVGTEAFF.

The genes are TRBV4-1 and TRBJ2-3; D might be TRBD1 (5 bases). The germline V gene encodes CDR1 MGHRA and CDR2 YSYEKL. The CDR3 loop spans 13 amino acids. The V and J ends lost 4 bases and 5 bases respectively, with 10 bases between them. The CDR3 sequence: CASSRKRGDTQYF. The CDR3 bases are TGCGCCAGCAGCCGCAAAAGGGGAGATACGCAGTATTTT.